This is a list of T cell receptor beta chains from one sample in a study of OX40 agonist ivuxolimab in advanced cancers. Assay used: immunoSEQ multiplex PCR; TCRdb lists only in-frame clones, some missing. The table includes about 61,000 clones, about 88% detected once. The sample here was CD4+ or CD8+ T cells sorted from blood, taken in a trial of the OX40 agonist ivuxolimab. These receptors came from an adult with an advanced solid tumor such as melanoma, head and neck, liver or kidney cancer. Both conserved end residues are part of each CDR3. Fields, in order: J gene, V gene, D gene, clone size, CDR3 protein, CDR3 DNA. A D gene is named only where the DNA matches it firmly. Not all rows give a size; the values are once, few, many and, for expanded clones, a class.

j_gene: TRBJ2-6; v_gene: TRBV27; d_gene: TRBD1; abundance: -; CDR3aa: CASRPTGTGANVLTF; CDR3nt: TGTGCCAGCAGGCCGACAGGGACTGGGGCCAACGTCCTGACTTTC
j_gene: TRBJ1-5; v_gene: TRBV12-5; d_gene: -; abundance: few; CDR3aa: CASDLNQPQHF; CDR3nt: TGTGCTAGTGACCTCAATCAGCCCCAGCATTTT
j_gene: TRBJ2-1; v_gene: TRBV7-9; d_gene: -; abundance: -; CDR3aa: CASSHRQHNEQFF; CDR3nt: TGTGCCAGCAGCCACCGACAGCACAATGAGCAGTTCTTC
j_gene: TRBJ2-2; v_gene: TRBV7-2; d_gene: TRBD2; abundance: -; CDR3aa: CASSLSGGTGELFF; CDR3nt: TGTGCCAGCAGCTTAAGCGGGGGCACCGGGGAGCTGTTTTTT
j_gene: TRBJ1-1; v_gene: TRBV10-3; d_gene: TRBD1; abundance: -; CDR3aa: CAITDREGTEAFF; CDR3nt: TGTGCCATCACGGACAGGGAGGGCACTGAAGCTTTCTTT
j_gene: TRBJ2-7; v_gene: TRBV18; d_gene: TRBD2; abundance: -; CDR3aa: CASSQERGGREQYF; CDR3nt: TGTGCCAGCTCGCAGGAGCGGGGGGGCCGCGAGCAGTACTTC
j_gene: TRBJ1-5; v_gene: TRBV2; d_gene: -; abundance: -; CDR3aa: CASSEGRGNQPQHF; CDR3nt: TGTGCCAGCAGTGAAGGTAGGGGAAATCAGCCCCAGCATTTT
j_gene: TRBJ1-6; v_gene: TRBV2; d_gene: TRBD1; abundance: few; CDR3aa: CASRGQGLNSPLHF; CDR3nt: TGTGCCAGCCGAGGACAGGGATTAAATTCACCCCTCCACTTT
j_gene: TRBJ1-4; v_gene: TRBV7-9; d_gene: TRBD1; abundance: few; CDR3aa: CASSSTGFNEKLFF; CDR3nt: TGTGCCAGCAGCTCGACAGGGTTTAATGAAAAACTGTTTTTT
j_gene: TRBJ1-6; v_gene: TRBV4-1; d_gene: -; abundance: -; CDR3aa: CASSQADPVVSSYNSPLHF; CDR3nt: TGCGCCAGCAGCCAAGCTGATCCCGTTGTCAGCTCCTATAATTCACCCCTCCACTTT
j_gene: TRBJ1-5; v_gene: TRBV4-1; d_gene: -; abundance: -; CDR3aa: CASSQGPRGYNQPQHF; CDR3nt: TGCGCCAGCAGCCAAGGACCCAGGGGATACAATCAGCCCCAGCATTTT
j_gene: TRBJ2-3; v_gene: TRBV5-1; d_gene: -; abundance: -; CDR3aa: CASSFGHSEDTQYF; CDR3nt: TGCGCCAGCAGCTTTGGACATTCGGAAGATACGCAGTATTTT
j_gene: TRBJ1-2; v_gene: TRBV11-1; d_gene: -; abundance: -; CDR3aa: CASSLARGTARNYGYTF; CDR3nt: TGTGCCAGCAGCTTAGCTCGGGGGACGGCCCGGAACTATGGCTACACCTTC
j_gene: TRBJ2-7; v_gene: TRBV30; d_gene: -; abundance: -; CDR3aa: CALDYAWGAGEQYF; CDR3nt: TGTGCCCTGGATTACGCGTGGGGGGCCGGTGAGCAGTACTTC
j_gene: TRBJ1-3; v_gene: TRBV5-1; d_gene: -; abundance: -; CDR3aa: CASSLGDFTGNTIYF; CDR3nt: TGCGCCAGCAGCTTGGGGGACTTCACTGGAAACACCATATATTTT
j_gene: TRBJ2-5; v_gene: TRBV2; d_gene: TRBD2; abundance: -; CDR3aa: CASSPGRLAGPSPETQYF; CDR3nt: TGTGCCAGCAGTCCCGGTAGACTAGCGGGGCCCTCCCCCGAGACCCAGTACTTC
j_gene: TRBJ1-3; v_gene: TRBV18; d_gene: TRBD1; abundance: -; CDR3aa: CASSRDRGTGNTIYF; CDR3nt: TGTGCCAGCTCACGAGACAGGGGGACTGGAAACACCATATATTTT
j_gene: TRBJ1-4; v_gene: TRBV18; d_gene: -; abundance: -; CDR3aa: CASSHTGRDEKLFF; CDR3nt: TGTGCCAGCTCTCATACAGGGAGGGATGAAAAACTGTTTTTT
j_gene: TRBJ2-5; v_gene: TRBV5-1; d_gene: TRBD1; abundance: -; CDR3aa: CASSKSGQPGLETQYF; CDR3nt: TGCGCCAGCAGCAAGTCGGGACAGCCTGGTTTGGAGACCCAGTACTTC
j_gene: TRBJ1-1; v_gene: TRBV6-5; d_gene: -; abundance: -; CDR3aa: CASNTLPTRVGEAFF; CDR3nt: TGTGCCAGCAATACACTCCCTACTAGGGTCGGGGAAGCTTTCTTT
j_gene: TRBJ1-2; v_gene: TRBV28; d_gene: TRBD1; abundance: -; CDR3aa: CASSFEDRDIYGYTF; CDR3nt: TGTGCCAGCAGTTTCGAGGACAGGGACATCTATGGCTACACCTTC
j_gene: TRBJ1-1; v_gene: TRBV18; d_gene: TRBD1; abundance: -; CDR3aa: CASSPMAGGWKNTEAFF; CDR3nt: TGTGCCAGCTCACCGATGGCAGGGGGCTGGAAGAACACTGAAGCTTTCTTT
j_gene: TRBJ1-2; v_gene: TRBV18; d_gene: TRBD1; abundance: -; CDR3aa: CASSPGQVADGYTF; CDR3nt: TGTGCCAGCTCACCAGGACAGGTGGCGGATGGCTACACCTTC
j_gene: TRBJ1-5; v_gene: TRBV27; d_gene: TRBD1; abundance: -; CDR3aa: CASSGTGTVSGQPQHF; CDR3nt: TGTGCCAGCAGTGGGACAGGGACAGTGTCGGGTCAGCCCCAGCATTTT
j_gene: TRBJ1-2; v_gene: TRBV2; d_gene: -; abundance: -; CDR3aa: CASSVTADPYGYTF; CDR3nt: TGTGCCAGCAGTGTTACGGCGGACCCTTATGGCTACACCTTC
j_gene: TRBJ2-3; v_gene: TRBV9; d_gene: -; abundance: -; CDR3aa: CASRRGPSVSTDTQYF; CDR3nt: TGTGCCAGCAGGAGGGGACCGTCAGTGAGCACAGATACGCAGTATTTT
j_gene: TRBJ2-1; v_gene: TRBV5-1; d_gene: TRBD2; abundance: -; CDR3aa: CASSFSSGIGGDEQFF; CDR3nt: TGCGCCAGCAGCTTCTCTAGCGGGATAGGCGGGGATGAGCAGTTCTTC
j_gene: TRBJ1-2; v_gene: TRBV27; d_gene: -; abundance: -; CDR3aa: CASSLGRSTRSYTF; CDR3nt: TGTGCCAGCAGTTTAGGAAGAAGTACCAGAAGCTACACCTTC
j_gene: TRBJ1-2; v_gene: TRBV5-1; d_gene: -; abundance: -; CDR3aa: CASQTGPSYGYTF; CDR3nt: TGCGCCAGCCAGACCGGTCCGAGCTATGGCTACACCTTC
j_gene: TRBJ1-5; v_gene: TRBV6-1; d_gene: -; abundance: -; CDR3aa: CASSEGVGGQPQHF; CDR3nt: TGTGCCAGCAGTGAAGGGGTAGGGGGTCAGCCCCAGCATTTT
j_gene: TRBJ2-7; v_gene: TRBV6-5; d_gene: -; abundance: -; CDR3aa: CASSYGGRDYEQYF; CDR3nt: TGTGCCAGCAGTTACGGGGGGCGTGACTACGAGCAGTACTTC
j_gene: TRBJ1-2; v_gene: TRBV27; d_gene: TRBD1; abundance: -; CDR3aa: CASSLWPPYRGPSNYGYTF; CDR3nt: TGTGCCAGCAGTTTATGGCCCCCATACAGGGGACCATCTAACTATGGCTACACCTTC
j_gene: TRBJ1-2; v_gene: TRBV7-8; d_gene: -; abundance: once; CDR3aa: CASSLGYSAGNTYGYTF; CDR3nt: TGTGCCAGCAGCTTAGGATACTCGGCAGGGAATACCTATGGCTACACCTTC
j_gene: TRBJ2-3; v_gene: TRBV4-1; d_gene: -; abundance: -; CDR3aa: CASSQGSGQLRMVDTQYF; CDR3nt: TGCGCCAGCAGCCAAGGGTCCGGACAGCTCAGGATGGTGGATACGCAGTATTTT
j_gene: TRBJ1-2; v_gene: TRBV19; d_gene: -; abundance: -; CDR3aa: CASSMGPNYTF; CDR3nt: TGTGCCAGTAGTATGGGCCCGAACTACACCTTC
j_gene: TRBJ2-7; v_gene: TRBV29-1; d_gene: TRBD1; abundance: once; CDR3aa: CSVGQGLTYEQYF; CDR3nt: TGCAGCGTCGGACAGGGTCTAACCTACGAGCAGTACTTC
j_gene: TRBJ1-1; v_gene: TRBV7-9; d_gene: -; abundance: -; CDR3aa: CASSSGGVKAFF; CDR3nt: TGTGCCAGCAGCTCGGGGGGTGTAAAAGCTTTCTTT
j_gene: TRBJ1-5; v_gene: TRBV19; d_gene: TRBD1; abundance: -; CDR3aa: CASSMSRGSQPQHF; CDR3nt: TGTGCCAGTAGTATGTCCAGGGGGTCTCAGCCCCAGCATTTT
j_gene: TRBJ1-2; v_gene: TRBV11-3; d_gene: TRBD1; abundance: -; CDR3aa: CASSKGGGTANYGYTF; CDR3nt: TGTGCCAGCAGTAAAGGGGGCGGGACCGCTAACTATGGCTACACCTTC
j_gene: TRBJ1-1; v_gene: TRBV27; d_gene: -; abundance: -; CDR3aa: CASSPRRQKVTEAFF; CDR3nt: TGTGCCAGCAGTCCCCGGCGCCAGAAAGTGACTGAAGCTTTCTTT
j_gene: TRBJ2-5; v_gene: TRBV6-6; d_gene: -; abundance: -; CDR3aa: CASSYGGPETQYF; CDR3nt: TGTGCCAGCAGTTACGGCGGGCCCGAGACCCAGTACTTC
j_gene: TRBJ2-2; v_gene: TRBV11-2; d_gene: TRBD1; abundance: -; CDR3aa: CASSGPGQGSLARGGELFF; CDR3nt: TGTGCCAGCAGCGGACCGGGACAGGGGTCGTTGGCGAGGGGCGGGGAGCTGTTTTTT
j_gene: TRBJ1-5; v_gene: TRBV6-5; d_gene: -; abundance: -; CDR3aa: CASSPRHNQPQHF; CDR3nt: TGTGCCAGCAGCCCCAGACACAATCAGCCCCAGCATTTT
j_gene: TRBJ2-3; v_gene: TRBV5-6; d_gene: -; abundance: -; CDR3aa: CAKDSTGRVADTQYF; CDR3nt: TGTGCCAAGGATTCGACAGGGAGGGTTGCAGATACGCAGTATTTT
j_gene: TRBJ2-3; v_gene: TRBV5-1; d_gene: TRBD2; abundance: once; CDR3aa: CASSYGLAGDAGTDTQYF; CDR3nt: TGCGCCAGCAGCTATGGACTAGCGGGGGATGCGGGCACAGATACGCAGTATTTT
j_gene: TRBJ2-7; v_gene: TRBV5-4; d_gene: TRBD1; abundance: -; CDR3aa: CASSPVDRGYEQCF; CDR3nt: TGTGCCAGCAGCCCGGTGGACAGGGGGTACGAGCAGTGCTTC
j_gene: TRBJ1-1; v_gene: TRBV6-5; d_gene: -; abundance: -; CDR3aa: CASSLDGRTIEAFF; CDR3nt: TGTGCCAGCAGTTTGGACGGCCGAACAATTGAAGCTTTCTTT
j_gene: TRBJ2-7; v_gene: TRBV18; d_gene: -; abundance: -; CDR3aa: CASSPLPGEQEYF; CDR3nt: TGTGCCAGCTCACCACTCCCGGGCGAACAGGAGTACTTC
j_gene: TRBJ2-1; v_gene: TRBV29-1; d_gene: -; abundance: -; CDR3aa: CSVEEGSKQFF; CDR3nt: TGCAGCGTTGAAGAGGGGTCGAAGCAGTTCTTC
j_gene: TRBJ2-7; v_gene: TRBV30; d_gene: TRBD1; abundance: -; CDR3aa: CAWSVNRGYEQYF; CDR3nt: TGTGCCTGGAGTGTAAACAGGGGATACGAGCAGTACTTC